The TCR beta chain under discussion was sequenced for a study of blood T cell repertoires in COVID-19 (dated by TCRdb to about 2020). Broadly, across the study: Samples covering the acute and convalescent phases of COVID-19 were provided by collaborators in the United States, Italy and Spain. The prospective study material was composed of cDNA or gDNA derived from T cells, B-cell-depleted T cells, or PBMCs. Subjects who had been exposed to COVID-19, were actively infected with it, or had recovered from it provided the deeply sampled blood TCRbeta repertoires that made up the dataset. The repertoires were made available in a free public database intended to serve as a resource for research on the immune response to SARS-CoV-2. The samples were drawn from the first 160 participants of the ongoing ImmuneRACE study and from under 1,500 subjects provided by 6 global collaborators. The sample metadata nearly always contained a de-identified subject ID, COVID-19 status, age in years and sex. Where available, HLA class I and class II types were obtained from metadata supplied by the sample provider rather than from assay-based typing. On the study overall, not on this receptor specifically: The quantity of clinical and demographic metadata differed by source and by participant and was supplied without curation.

TCRbeta CDR3 regions were amplified from genomic DNA by means of the immunoSEQ Assay, a bias-controlled multiplex PCR. In the authors' own workflow: Nucleated cell counts per sample were estimated from amplification of reference gene primers within the assay. To quantify the absolute abundance of each unique TCRbeta CDR3 rearrangement, sequence reads were collapsed and filtered. For each sample, productive Simpson clonality was calculated by taking the square root of Simpson's diversity index across productive rearrangements. TCRdb retrieved this table from immuneACCESS and kept in-frame rearrangements only. Not all clones are present; in checked studies, unresolved V genes account for under half, and no reason is known for the remainder. V and J calls plus clone size are reproduced from that table; the DNA served to infer D and trimming. Across this sample there are 200,000 to 250,000 clones, with 70% to 90% seen only once. Around 1.6% of the sample rests with the top ten.

Each collaborating institution followed its own protocols to collect whole blood in K2EDTA tubes. For TCRbeta analysis, collaborators shipped samples in one of three forms: frozen whole blood, isolated PBMCs, or DNA extracted from either of those sample types. As for this clone: The target of this receptor is not known. No base qualities exist here, and no much larger clone lies one base off it.

From its cysteine to its phenylalanine, the CDR3 spans 15 amino acids. Here the CDR3 DNA is all that survives: 45 bases in frame from base 1. The germline ends are 17 bases apart after V is trimmed by 7 bases and J by 4 bases. As encoded in the germline V gene (reference sequence), CDR1 is LNHDA while CDR2 is SQIVND. Material: peripheral blood. The rearranged segments are TRBV19 and TRBJ2-1; the D segment could be TRBD1, given 6 matching bases. The receptor's source is a man aged 18 to 30 with active or convalescent COVID-19. The encoded CDR3 is CASNPRGDPYNEQFF. DNA sequence: TGTGCCAGTAACCCCAGGGGAGATCCTTACAATGAGCAGTTCTTC.